These 10 T cell receptor beta chains originate from one sample sequenced in a study of cytomegalovirus exposure and HLA in healthy donors. Primers included in the PCR were 60 Vbeta and 13 Jbeta primers. The assay was immunoSEQ multiplex PCR, and TCRdb's table has in-frame clones only and misses some. Of 60,000 to 85,000 clones detected, roughly four fifths appear once; the ten largest clones hold about an eighth. Material: PBMCs. The receptor source for this set is a male donor in good health and CMV-seropositive.

The chain recombines TRBV7-6 with TRBJ2-2; 10 nucleotides line up with TRBD1. V shed 2 bases, J shed 4 bases, and the junction held 16 bases outside the gene matches. CDR3 length: 20 amino acids. Germline values: CDR1 SGHVS, CDR2 FNYEAQ. As DNA, the CDR3 is TGTGCCAGCAGCTTATCGCCCTCCTATCGTCGGGACAGGGGCACCGGGGAGCTGTTTTTT. Residues: CASSLSPSYRRDRGTGELFF.

The DNA of the CDR3 is TGTGCCAGTAGTCTACAGATAAGTAGCACAGATACGCAGTATTTT. It specifies CASSLQISSTDTQYF. V usage is TRBV19 and J usage is TRBJ2-3, with D hard to call. CDR3 size: 15 residues. V was shortened by 5 bases and J by 0 bases, with 12 bases between the two germline ends. The germline V gene encodes CDR1 LNHDA and CDR2 SQIVND (reference sequence).

The chain couples TRBV28 to TRBJ1-3, with D uncertain. With 1 base removed from V and 0 bases from J, the gap between germline ends came to 7 bases. This CDR3 region has 15 residues. From germline, CDR1 is MDHEN and CDR2 SYDVKM. CDR3 bases: TGTGCCAGCAGTTTATTTAGTAGCTCTGGAAACACCATATATTTT. Its protein product is CASSLFSSSGNTIYF.

The chain joins TRBV5-4 to TRBJ2-7, with D possibly matching TRBD2 (6 bases). Between the trimmed V and J ends, which lost 4 bases and 3 bases, there was a span of 14 bases. Germline CDR1 reads SGHNT; CDR2 reads YYREEE (reference sequence). The CDR3 runs to 14 residues. CDR3 residues: CASSGGLQNYEQYF. The DNA of the CDR3 is TGTGCCAGCAGCGGGGGACTTCAAAACTACGAGCAGTACTTC.

The chain is built from TRBV19 and TRBJ2-1; D is ambiguous. Germline V gives CDR1 LNHDA, CDR2 SQIVND (reference sequence). The CDR3 is 13 amino acids. V lost 6 bases and J lost 0, with 6 bases in between. CDR3 in DNA: TGTGCCAGTAGCGGGTCCTCCTACAATGAGCAGTTCTTC. Translating gives CASSGSSYNEQFF.

This chain links TRBV7-3 with TRBJ2-4, with 13 bases lining up with TRBD2. V lost 0 bases, J lost 3 bases, and 8 bases stayed unmatched. Germline-derived CDR1 and CDR2 are SGHTA and FQGTGA. The CDR3 sequence is 19 residues long. In nucleotides, the CDR3 is TGTGCCAGCAGCTTAACGAGCCCCGGGACTAGCGGGGTCAAAAACATTCAGTACTTC. Translated, it gives CASSLTSPGTSGVKNIQYF.

Only a few counts were recorded for this clone. CDR3 residues: CASSQEAGITDTQYF. The CDR3 coding sequence is TGTGCCAGCAGCCAAGAGGCGGGGATCACAGATACGCAGTATTTT. J is TRBJ2-3 and V is TRBV4-2, with D possibly TRBD2 on 6 matching bases. The CDR3 runs 15 residues. Trimming left V 0 bases short and J 2 bases short, with 9 bases between. Germline V lookup: CDR1 LGHNA, CDR2 YNFKEQ.

V and J are TRBV6-6 and TRBJ1-6; 7 nucleotides agree with TRBD1. V lost 4 bases to trimming and J lost 4 bases; unmatched junction nucleotides: 4. CDR1 MNHNY and CDR2 SVGAGI come from the germline V gene (reference sequence). The CDR3 length is 15 residues. The DNA of the CDR3 is TGTGCCAGCAGTTCCCCACAGGGGTATAATTCACCCCTCCACTTT. Translation gives CASSSPQGYNSPLHF.

The chain joins TRBV29-1 to TRBJ2-5, with 11 bases matching TRBD1. Near its end, the DNA agrees better with TRBJ2-7, so the J call may be wrong. Germline values: CDR1 SQVTM, CDR2 ANQGSEA. CDR3 size: 15 residues. This CDR3 reads CSVEDRGTGGYEQYF. The CDR3 nucleotides are TGCAGCGTTGAGGACAGGGGGACAGGGGGCTACGAGCAGTACTTC.

The chain has TRBV6-5 and TRBJ1-1, with TRBD1 as a possible D gene (6 bases). The V end was cut by 0 bases, the J end by 1 base, with 9 bases between. CDR1 is MNHEY, CDR2 SVGAGI, per germline. The CDR3 is 15 amino acids. The CDR3 protein is CASSYSGRGNTEAFF. Here the CDR3 DNA reads TGTGCCAGCAGTTACTCGGGCAGGGGGAACACTGAAGCTTTCTTT.